This paragraph reports one T cell receptor beta chain. Its antigen is still unknown. It has no much larger one-base neighbor in the sample; base qualities were not kept. The data derive from a study of control samples from healthy donors and cancer patients (dated by TCRdb to the early 2020s). Taken from the germline V gene (reference sequence), the CDR1 and CDR2 loops are MNHEY and SMNVEV. The CDR3 numbers 13 residues from cysteine through phenylalanine. CDR3 DNA is the only sequence kept; it has 39 bases, read in frame from the first base. V gives up 5 bases and J gives up 3 bases, and the segment between their germline ends measures 11 bases. The library was made by the immunoSEQ multiplex PCR assay. Drawn from immuneACCESS, this table holds only the in-frame rearrangements with V and J called that TCRdb kept. Clones are partly lost; checked studies trace under half to an unresolved V gene and leave the rest unexplained. The sample contains over 75,000 clones, approximately 80% of them found a single time. The ten largest make up 19% of the sample.

Sequencing was carried out using blood. The rearrangement combines TRBV27 with TRBJ2-7; TRBD1 might be the D gene, on 6 matching bases. The origin of this receptor is a young man in good health. The CDR3: CASSPGHGYEQYF. The DNA sequence follows: TGTGCCAGCAGTCCGGGACATGGCTACGAGCAGTACTTC.